This T cell receptor (beta chain) was obtained from a study of cytomegalovirus exposure and HLA in healthy donors. PCR amplification relied on 60 Vbeta primers (plus 13 Jbeta primers). Sequencing was performed with immunoSEQ multiplex PCR; in TCRdb, only in-frame clones are kept and a portion is missing. The sample carries about 150,000 clones, nearly 85% recorded once. The sequence was obtained from a male donor in good health and CMV-seronegative. The sample was PBMCs.

CDR3 in amino acids: CASLHGLAGDPHEQFF. CDR3 coding DNA: TGTGCCAGTCTTCACGGACTAGCGGGAGATCCCCATGAGCAGTTCTTC. The rearrangement joins TRBV28 to TRBJ2-1; 13 bases are a match to TRBD2. Germline CDR1 is MDHEN and CDR2 is SYDVKM. This CDR3 has 16 residues. Trimming took 9 bases from V and 8 from J; bases not matched to a gene: 13.